This is a list of T cell receptor beta chains from one sample in a study of cytomegalovirus exposure and HLA in healthy donors. Measured with immunoSEQ multiplex PCR; TCRdb has only the in-frame clones, and not every one. The table records more than 100,000 clones, about 85% of them present only once. The sequenced sample was PBMCs. All receptors come from a man aged 50-60 years in good health and CMV-seronegative. Both conserved end residues are part of each CDR3. The order of the fields is D gene, J gene, V gene, CDR3 protein. The D gene is left open where the match is weak.

D: -
J: TRBJ1-5
V: TRBV7-3
CDR3: CDSSLGREQPQHF

D: TRBD1
J: TRBJ1-4
V: TRBV6-5
CDR3: CASRKGTGGDEKLFF

D: -
J: TRBJ1-2
V: TRBV6-6
CDR3: CASSYYRTEGGYTF

D: TRBD1
J: TRBJ2-2
V: TRBV4-3
CDR3: CASSQETGVATGELFF

D: -
J: TRBJ1-6
V: TRBV6-6
CDR3: CATRPGGNSPLHF

D: TRBD2
J: TRBJ2-3
V: TRBV4-3
CDR3: CASSQRSGGERSLDTQYF

D: TRBD1
J: TRBJ1-1
V: TRBV5-6
CDR3: CASSPGYRDRMNTEAFF

D: TRBD1
J: TRBJ1-5
V: TRBV19
CDR3: CASSVPGTENQPQHF

D: -
J: TRBJ2-1
V: TRBV6-6
CDR3: CASIERNLGDEQFF

D: -
J: TRBJ1-1
V: TRBV5-6
CDR3: CASSRLQGQPPEAFF

D: -
J: TRBJ2-7
V: TRBV28
CDR3: CASSYTDKEQYF

D: TRBD1
J: TRBJ2-7
V: TRBV5-4
CDR3: CASSLAQGGLTYEQYF

D: -
J: TRBJ2-5
V: TRBV9
CDR3: CASSAAVQGTQYF

D: -
J: TRBJ2-1
V: TRBV6-4
CDR3: CASSDSYNEQFF

D: TRBD1
J: TRBJ1-2
V: TRBV18
CDR3: CASSPDRGYGYTF

D: -
J: TRBJ1-3
V: TRBV28
CDR3: CASRVARAGLSTIYF

D: -
J: TRBJ2-3
V: TRBV19
CDR3: CASSSLGTDTQYF

D: TRBD2
J: TRBJ2-5
V: TRBV19
CDR3: CASKRTSGPETQYF

D: TRBD2
J: TRBJ2-3
V: TRBV10-3
CDR3: CAIGEREDSFSTQYF

D: TRBD1
J: TRBJ2-6
V: TRBV4-1
CDR3: CASSHPTGRDSGANVLTF

D: -
J: TRBJ1-1
V: TRBV28
CDR3: CASSFRGGAFF

D: -
J: TRBJ1-6
V: TRBV30
CDR3: CAWSPRGHPDSPLHF

D: TRBD2
J: TRBJ2-7
V: TRBV4-1
CDR3: CASSQPAGDASYEQYF

D: -
J: TRBJ1-4
V: TRBV28
CDR3: CASSLLRAEKLFF

D: -
J: TRBJ1-1
V: TRBV18
CDR3: CASSPSRAEAFF

D: -
J: TRBJ2-1
V: TRBV7-9
CDR3: CARSPLPAGPDNEQFF

D: TRBD2
J: TRBJ2-7
V: TRBV5-6
CDR3: CASSFTSDEQYF